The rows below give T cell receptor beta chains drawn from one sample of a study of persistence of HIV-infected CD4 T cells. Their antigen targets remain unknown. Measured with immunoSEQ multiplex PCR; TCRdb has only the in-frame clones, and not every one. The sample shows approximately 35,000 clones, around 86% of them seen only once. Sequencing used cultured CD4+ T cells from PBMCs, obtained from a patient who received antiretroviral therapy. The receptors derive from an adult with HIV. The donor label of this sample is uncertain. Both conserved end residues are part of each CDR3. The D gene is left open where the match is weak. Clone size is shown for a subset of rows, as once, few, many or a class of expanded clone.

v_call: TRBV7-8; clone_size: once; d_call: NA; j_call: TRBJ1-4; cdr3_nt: TGTGCCAGCAGCTTGGCGGGACTTAATGAAAAACTGTTTTTT; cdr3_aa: CASSLAGLNEKLFF
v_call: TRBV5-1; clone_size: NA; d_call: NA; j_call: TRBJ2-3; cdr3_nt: TGCGCCAGCAGGCTCGTAGCAGATACGCAGTATTTT; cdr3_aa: CASRLVADTQYF
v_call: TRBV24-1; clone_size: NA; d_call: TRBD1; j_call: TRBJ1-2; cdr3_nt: TGTGCCACCAGTGCCAGGGGGACCTATGGCTACACCTTC; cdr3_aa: CATSARGTYGYTF
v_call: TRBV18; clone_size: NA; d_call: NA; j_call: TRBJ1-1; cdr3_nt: TGTGCCAGCTCACTGGATCAGGGGCTCACTGAAGCTTTCTTT; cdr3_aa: CASSLDQGLTEAFF
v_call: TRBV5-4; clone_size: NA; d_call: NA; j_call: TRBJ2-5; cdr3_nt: TGTGCCAGCAGCTTGTGGGAGCAGACCCAGTACTTC; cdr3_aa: CASSLWEQTQYF
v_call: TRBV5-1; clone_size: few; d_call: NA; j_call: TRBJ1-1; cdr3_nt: TGCGCCAGCAGCATTATGGACGGGAACACTGAAGCTTTCTTT; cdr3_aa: CASSIMDGNTEAFF
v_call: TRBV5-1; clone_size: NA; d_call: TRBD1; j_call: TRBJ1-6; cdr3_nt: TGCGCCAGCAGCCCGACAGGGGGGGGTGATTCACCCCTCCACTTT; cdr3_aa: CASSPTGGGDSPLHF
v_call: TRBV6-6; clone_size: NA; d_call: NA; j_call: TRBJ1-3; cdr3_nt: TGTGCCAGCAGTTACTCCGGAAACACCATATATTTT; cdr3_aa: CASSYSGNTIYF
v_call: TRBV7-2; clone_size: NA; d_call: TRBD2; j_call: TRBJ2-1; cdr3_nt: TGTGCCAGCAGCTTAGGGGGACTAGCGGGGAACAATGAGCAGTTCTTC; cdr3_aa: CASSLGGLAGNNEQFF
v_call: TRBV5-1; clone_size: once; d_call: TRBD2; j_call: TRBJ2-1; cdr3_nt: TGCGCCAGCAGCTTGGACGGCGGGGGGATTGAGCAGTTCTTC; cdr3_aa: CASSLDGGGIEQFF
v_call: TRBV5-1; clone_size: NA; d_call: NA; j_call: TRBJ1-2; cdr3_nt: TGCGCCAGCAGCTTCGGAGGGAACTATGGCTACACCTTC; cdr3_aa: CASSFGGNYGYTF
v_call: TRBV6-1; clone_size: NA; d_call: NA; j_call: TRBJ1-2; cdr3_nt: TGTGCCAGCAGTGAAGGGCTCTACGGCCTCTATGGCTACACCTTC; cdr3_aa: CASSEGLYGLYGYTF
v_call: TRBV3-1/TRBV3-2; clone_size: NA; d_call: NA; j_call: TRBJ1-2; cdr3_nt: TGTGCCAGCAGCCAAGATCTTATGCGCAGTGGCTACACCTTC; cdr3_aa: CASSQDLMRSGYTF
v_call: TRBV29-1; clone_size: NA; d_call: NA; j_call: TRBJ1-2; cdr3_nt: TGCAGCGTTGAAGGGATGGACAGTTTCGGCGGCTACACCTTC; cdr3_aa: CSVEGMDSFGGYTF
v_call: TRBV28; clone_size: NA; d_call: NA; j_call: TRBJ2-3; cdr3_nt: TGTGCCAGCAGTCCTGCCCTGGGGGCCGGCACAGATACGCAGTATTTT; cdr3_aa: CASSPALGAGTDTQYF
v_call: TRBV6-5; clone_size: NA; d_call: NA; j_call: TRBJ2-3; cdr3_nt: TGTGCCAGCAGTCCGCAGGGGGGTCCCCAAGATACGCAGTATTTT; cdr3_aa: CASSPQGGPQDTQYF
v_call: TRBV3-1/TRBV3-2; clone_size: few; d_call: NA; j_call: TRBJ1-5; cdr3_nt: TGTGCCAGCAGCCGCAGCGGGGCGGGTCAGCCCCAGCATTTT; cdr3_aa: CASSRSGAGQPQHF
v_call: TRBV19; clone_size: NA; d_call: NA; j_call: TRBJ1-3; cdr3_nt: TGTGCCAGTAGTATGAACGGGGACTCTGGAAACACCATATATTTT; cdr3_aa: CASSMNGDSGNTIYF
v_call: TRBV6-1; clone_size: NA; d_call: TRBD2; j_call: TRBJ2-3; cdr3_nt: TGTGCCAGCAGTGATGCAACTAGCGGGGTCCAAAGTTTT; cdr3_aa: CASSDATSGVQSF
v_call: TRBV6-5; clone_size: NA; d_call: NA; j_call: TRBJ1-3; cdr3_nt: TGTGCCACCTACGACAGTTACAGGAACACCATATATTTT; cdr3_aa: CATYDSYRNTIYF
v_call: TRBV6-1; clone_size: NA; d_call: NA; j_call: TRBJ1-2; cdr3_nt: TGTGCCAGCAGTGAAAAGGGCTTGGCGGGCGGCTACACCTTC; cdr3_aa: CASSEKGLAGGYTF
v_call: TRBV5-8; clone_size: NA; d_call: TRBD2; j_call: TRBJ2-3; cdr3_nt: TGTGCCAGCAGCCCCCTAGCGGGGACAGATACGCAGTATTTT; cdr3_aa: CASSPLAGTDTQYF
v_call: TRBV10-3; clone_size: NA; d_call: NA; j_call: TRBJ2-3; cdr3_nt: TGTGCCATCAGTGAGTCCTCGATCACCACAGATACGCAGTATTTT; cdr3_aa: CAISESSITTDTQYF
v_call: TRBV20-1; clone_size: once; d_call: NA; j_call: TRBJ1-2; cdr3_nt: TGCAGGGCAAAACAGGGTTTCGGCTACACCTTC; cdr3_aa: CRAKQGFGYTF
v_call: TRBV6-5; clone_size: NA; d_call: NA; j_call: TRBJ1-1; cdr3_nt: TGTGCCAGCCGACGGGGGCCGAACACTGAAGCTTTCTTT; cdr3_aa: CASRRGPNTEAFF
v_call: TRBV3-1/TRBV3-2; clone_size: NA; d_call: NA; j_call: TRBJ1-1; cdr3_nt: TGTGCCAGCAGCCAGGACCCCGAAGGGCGAGATTTT; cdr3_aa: CASSQDPEGRDF
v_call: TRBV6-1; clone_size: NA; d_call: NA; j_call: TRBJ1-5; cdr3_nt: TGTGCCAGCAGTGATTCGGGGGATCGCAATCAGCCCCAGCATTTT; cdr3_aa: CASSDSGDRNQPQHF
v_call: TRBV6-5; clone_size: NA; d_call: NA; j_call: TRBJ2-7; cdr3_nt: TGTGCCAGCAGCTCCAGGGCTTACGAGCAGTACTTC; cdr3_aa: CASSSRAYEQYF